These 23 T cell receptor beta chains were all obtained from the same sample, sequenced in a study of OX40 agonist ivuxolimab in advanced cancers. The protocol was immunoSEQ multiplex PCR, while the TCRdb copy is restricted to in-frame clones and leaves out a portion. The sample carries more than 85,000 clones, approximately 80% recorded once. Sequences were derived from CD4+ or CD8+ T cells sorted from blood, sampled in a trial of the OX40 agonist ivuxolimab. The source is an adult with an advanced solid tumor such as melanoma, head and neck, liver or kidney cancer.

The rearrangement uses TRBV27 and TRBJ1-2; TRBD1 is a possible D gene (5 bases). This CDR3 has 14 residues. CDR1 is MNHEY, CDR2 SMNVEV, per germline (reference sequence). Trimming stripped 6 bases from V and 6 bases from J, with 17 bases between. The CDR3 DNA follows: TGTGCCAGCAGGGGGGGTATGTGGGGAGATGGCTACACCTTC. Translating gives CASRGGMWGDGYTF.

V usage is TRBV5-4 and J usage is TRBJ2-7; D uncertain. Germline V CDR1 and CDR2: SGHNT, YYREEE (reference sequence). The ends were cut back, 0 bases at V and 3 bases at J, with 4 bases in the middle. This CDR3 is 12 amino acids long. For the CDR3, the DNA is TGTGCCAGCAGCTTGGACGACTACGAGCAGTACTTC. Its translation is CASSLDDYEQYF.

The CDR3 coding sequence is TGTGCCAGCTCCAAGACGGGGGAGTTCGAGCAGTACTTC. Translation: CASSKTGEFEQYF. The chain uses TRBV2 and TRBJ2-7, with D possibly TRBD2 on 6 matching bases. This CDR3 is 13 amino acids long. The germline V and J ends were trimmed by 8 bases and 6 bases, with 17 bases remaining between them. Germline V gene sequence: CDR1 SNHLY, CDR2 FYNNEI.

The chain recombines TRBV19 with TRBJ2-7; TRBD1 matches at 9 bases. The ends lost 3 bases at V and 6 bases at J; junction bases unmatched: 6. The CDR3 extends over 14 amino acids. Germline lookup yields CDR1 LNHDA and CDR2 SQIVND (reference sequence). CDR3 bases: TGTGCCAGTAGTATTCTGGGACAGGGTGCCGAGCAGTACTTC. As protein: CASSILGQGAEQYF.

This clone was observed once. The chain links TRBV6-5 to TRBJ2-7; the match to TRBD1 covers 9 bases. There are 15 residues in the CDR3. CDR1 and CDR2 from the germline V gene are MNHEY and SVGAGI. V trimming: 4 bases; J trimming: 2 bases; junction bases outside the gene matches: 6. The chain's CDR3 is CASSFRTGEAYEQYF. CDR3 DNA: TGTGCCAGCAGTTTTCGGACAGGGGAGGCCTACGAGCAGTACTTC.

In nucleotides, the CDR3 is TGTGCCAGCAGCTTGGGCCAGAGCAATCAGCCCCAGCATTTT. This gives the protein CASSLGQSNQPQHF. The V call is TRBV5-5, the J call TRBJ1-5; D is unresolved. CDR3 length: 14 residues. V dropped 0 bases and J dropped 1 base, with 5 bases sitting between them. The V gene's germline CDR1 is SGHKS and CDR2 YYEKEE (reference sequence).

This chain uses TRBV2 with TRBJ1-1; D perhaps matches TRBD1 (5 bases). The CDR3 has 11 amino acids. V lost 9 bases and J 7 bases, leaving 12 bases between the germline ends. The germline gives CDR1 SNHLY, CDR2 FYNNEI. CDR3 region: CARGTGGEAFF. In DNA form, the CDR3 reads TGTGCCAGAGGTACGGGGGGTGAAGCTTTCTTT.

The chain uses TRBV5-1 and TRBJ2-7; 7 positions match TRBD2. The CDR3 contains 14 residues. J gave up 0 bases and V 6 bases, and 6 bases lay outside the gene matches. The germline CDR1 and CDR2 sequences are SGHRS and YFSETQ. CDR3: CASTPTGGSYEQYF. The DNA for the CDR3 is TGCGCCAGCACCCCGACGGGGGGCTCCTACGAGCAGTACTTC.

The CDR3 DNA reads as TGTGCCAGCAGTTTACCCGGGACTCCGGCTTTCTTT. Translated: CASSLPGTPAFF. The chain couples TRBV6-5 to TRBJ1-1; D may be TRBD1 (5 bases). This CDR3 has 12 amino acids. In germline, CDR1 is MNHEY, CDR2 SVGAGI. V lost 4 bases, J lost 11 bases, and 14 bases lay in between.

This clone turned up a few times. The gene calls are TRBV25-1 and TRBJ1-6, with a possible D match to TRBD1 (6 bases). The CDR3 extends over 14 amino acids. V lost 6 bases and J 13 bases, leaving 19 bases between the germline ends. From germline, CDR1 is MGHDK and CDR2 SYGVNS. The CDR3 bases are TGTGCCAGCAGCGTCGGGGGGCCGGGGCTTCCCCTCCACTTT. It translates to CASSVGGPGLPLHF.

CDR3 region: CASSLPGVSYEQYF. The CDR3 DNA reads TGTGCCAGCAGCTTGCCGGGAGTATCCTACGAGCAGTACTTC. The J gene is TRBJ2-7, the V gene TRBV7-2; weak D call: TRBD2 (6 bases). Germline CDR1 is SGHTA and CDR2 is FQGNSA. V lost 3 bases to trimming and J lost 1 base, with 10 bases between them. CDR3 size: 14 residues.

J is TRBJ1-2 and V is TRBV28; 7 bases align to TRBD1. The CDR3 sequence is 15 residues long. CDR1 is MDHEN, CDR2 SYDVKM, per germline. Losses at the gene ends were 5 bases for V and 5 bases for J; bases not matched to a gene: 11. CDR3 bases: TGTGCCAGCAGTGGCATGGGACAGCCCCCTTATGGCTACACCTTC. Translated, it gives CASSGMGQPPYGYTF.

The chain combines TRBV7-9 with TRBJ2-2; no clear D gene. The V end was cut by 5 bases, the J end by 5 bases, with 6 bases between. Germline lookup yields CDR1 SEHNR and CDR2 FQNEAQ (reference sequence). The CDR3 has 12 residues. The CDR3 loop reads CASSPPTGELFF. For the CDR3, the DNA is TGTGCCAGCAGCCCGCCAACCGGGGAGCTGTTTTTT.

The chain joins TRBV7-2 to TRBJ2-7, with 10 bases aligning to TRBD2. The CDR3 covers 15 residues. From germline, CDR1 is SGHTA and CDR2 FQGNSA. V dropped 6 bases and J dropped 0; count of bases not matched to a gene: 5. CDR3 loop: CASRVTSGHSYEQYF. The CDR3 region has the DNA TGTGCCAGCAGAGTGACTAGCGGGCACTCCTACGAGCAGTACTTC.

The chain is built from TRBV2 and TRBJ2-5, with a tentative D call TRBD1 (5 bases). Germline V CDR1 and CDR2: SNHLY, FYNNEI. The V end lost 10 bases, the J end lost 5 bases, and 14 bases lay between the germline ends. The CDR3 has 12 amino acids. The CDR3 DNA is TGTGCCACCGGCAGGGTCTCTGAGACCCAGTACTTC. Translation: CATGRVSETQYF.

The gene calls are TRBV7-3 and TRBJ1-5, with no clear D. Germline V gene data show CDR1 as SGHTA and CDR2 as FQGTGA. The CDR3 runs to 18 residues. The V end was cut by 5 bases, the J end by 0 bases, with 20 bases between. The CDR3 DNA reads as TGTGCCAGCAGCCACCTCCCAACAGACCACTATAGCAATCAGCCCCAGCATTTT. Its translation is CASSHLPTDHYSNQPQHF.

This chain joins TRBV7-2 and TRBJ2-7; unclear D gene. The CDR3 is 12 residues long. The germline V and J ends were trimmed by 3 bases and 6 bases, with 9 bases remaining between them. The V gene's germline CDR1 is SGHTA and CDR2 FQGNSA. The CDR3 is CASSFDNFEQYF. CDR3 sequence (DNA): TGTGCCAGCAGCTTTGATAACTTCGAGCAGTACTTC.

V gene TRBV7-2 combines with J gene TRBJ1-1; D gene unclear. V gave up 5 bases and J gave up 1 base, with 11 bases separating them. Germline loops: CDR1 SGHTA, CDR2 FQGNSA. There are 14 residues in the CDR3. CDR3 nucleotides: TGTGCCAGCAGCAGGGATTCGGCGAACACTGAAGCTTTCTTT. It specifies CASSRDSANTEAFF. Combining the CDR3 with reference TRBV7-2 and TRBJ1-1 gives the whole variable domain GAGVSQSPSNKVTEKGKDVELRCDPISGHTALYWYRQSLGQGLEFLIYFQGNSAPDKSGLPSDRFSAERTGGSVSTLTIQRTQQEDSAVYLCASSRDSANTEAFFGQGTRLTVV.

The rearrangement links TRBV5-1 to TRBJ1-1; D may be TRBD1 (5 bases). The ends were cut back, 2 bases at V and 0 bases at J, with 14 bases in the middle. Germline assignment: CDR1 SGHRS and CDR2 YFSETQ. This CDR3 contains 16 residues. The CDR3 protein is CASSLRQGNMNTEAFF. The CDR3 coding sequence is TGCGCCAGCAGCTTAAGGCAGGGCAACATGAACACTGAAGCTTTCTTT.

The CDR3 loop reads CASRGTGNSPLHF. The CDR3 nucleotides are TGTGCCAGCCGCGGGACAGGCAATTCACCCCTCCACTTT. This chain joins TRBV6-6 and TRBJ1-6; 8 bases are a match to TRBD1. V was pared by 8 bases and J by 7 bases, with 4 bases of the junction left unmatched. The CDR3 has 13 amino acids. Germline lookup yields CDR1 MNHNY and CDR2 SVGAGI (reference sequence).

The chain is built from TRBV20-1 and TRBJ1-2; D is unclear. This CDR3 is built from 11 residues. Per germline, CDR1 DFQATT and CDR2 SNEGSKA (reference sequence). The germline V and J ends were trimmed by 5 bases and 4 bases, with 8 bases remaining between them. DNA of the CDR3: TGCAGTGCTTCAACGGGCTATGGCTACACCTTC. This codes for CSASTGYGYTF.

The J gene is TRBJ1-4, the V gene TRBV29-1; D unresolved. This CDR3 has 13 residues. V lost 4 bases and J lost 10, with 16 bases in between. Looked up from germline, CDR1 is SQVTM and CDR2 is ANQGSEA. Written as DNA, the CDR3 is TGCAGCGTTGTAGGGAGAGTAGCCGGAAAACTGTTTTTT. This gives the protein CSVVGRVAGKLFF.

V is TRBV4-2 and J is TRBJ1-5; D is uncertain. Germline V gene sequence: CDR1 LGHNA, CDR2 YNFKEQ. This CDR3 is built from 13 residues. Trimming shortened V by 0 bases and J by 4 bases, and 4 bases separated the two germline ends. The CDR3 sequence is CASSQDLNQPQHF. CDR3 DNA sequence: TGTGCCAGCAGCCAAGATCTTAATCAGCCCCAGCATTTT.